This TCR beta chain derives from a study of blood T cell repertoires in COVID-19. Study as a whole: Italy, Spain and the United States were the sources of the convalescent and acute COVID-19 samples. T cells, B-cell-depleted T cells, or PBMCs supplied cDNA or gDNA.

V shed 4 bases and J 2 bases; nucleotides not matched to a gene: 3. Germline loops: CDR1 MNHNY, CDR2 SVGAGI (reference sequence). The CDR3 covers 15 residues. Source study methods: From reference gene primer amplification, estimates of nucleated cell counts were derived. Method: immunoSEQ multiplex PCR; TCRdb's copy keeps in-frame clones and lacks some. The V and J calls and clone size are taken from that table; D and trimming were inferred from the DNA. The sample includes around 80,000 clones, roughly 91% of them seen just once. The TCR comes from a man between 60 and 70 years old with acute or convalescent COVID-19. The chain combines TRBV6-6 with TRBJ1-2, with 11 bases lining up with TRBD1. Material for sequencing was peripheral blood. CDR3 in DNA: TGTGCCAGCAGTTCCGGGACAGGGGGGAACTATGGCTACACCTTC. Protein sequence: CASSSGTGGNYGYTF.